The present T cell receptor beta chain was sequenced within a study of blood T cell repertoires in COVID-19. Study as a whole: The samples span acute and convalescent COVID-19 from the United States, Italy and Spain.

Germline V gene lookup returns CDR1 SGHRS and CDR2 YFSETQ. The CDR3 is 16 residues long. V shed 1 base and J 7 bases; nucleotides not matched to a gene: 8. This clone showed up just a few times. Method: immunoSEQ multiplex PCR; TCRdb's copy keeps in-frame clones and lacks some. The data contain around 120,000 clones, around nine tenths of them singletons. This chain links TRBV5-1 with TRBJ2-2; 9 bases are shared with TRBD2. Sample: peripheral blood. The TCR originated in a human donor in a cohort sampled during active COVID-19. CDR3: CASSLIAGGARGELFF. The CDR3 DNA follows: TGCGCCAGCAGCTTGATCGCGGGGGGGGCCCGCGGGGAGCTGTTTTTT.